The next 25 T cell receptor beta chains were all read from a single sample in a study of blood T cells in healthy people across ages. Then a second PCR, running roughly 7 to 12 cycles, was carried out with a sample-barcoded 5' primer and a J-beta primer mix. Via MiXCR, TCRdb re-called the 5' RACE reads, giving one row per CDR3 protein. This table holds about 1 million distinct CDR3 sequences, roughly 45% found once. The material sequenced was blood. Receptor source: a woman between 55 and 75 years old in good health.

This chain joins TRBV6-1 and TRBJ2-3; 10 bases fit TRBD1. The CDR3 consists of 17 residues. The germline V gene encodes CDR1 MNHNS and CDR2 SASEGT. The V segment lost 8 bases and the J segment 0 bases; nucleotides outside the gene matches: 11. The CDR3 DNA is TGTGCCAGCCTGCTCGGGACAGGGGCACCTAGCACAGATACGCAGTATTTT. It encodes CASLLGTGAPSTDTQYF.

The rearrangement links TRBV6-5 to TRBJ2-2; 7 bases are shared with TRBD1. The CDR3 runs to 14 residues. Germline lookup yields CDR1 MNHEY and CDR2 SVGAGI. V lost 2 bases, J lost 6 bases, and 3 bases stayed unmatched. The DNA for the CDR3 is TGTGCCAGCAGTTACAACGACAGGGCCGGGGAGCTGTTTTTT. It translates to CASSYNDRAGELFF.

This rearrangement joins TRBV20-1 to TRBJ2-1, with 7 bases that match TRBD2. The CDR3 has 13 amino acids. The J segment lost 6 bases and the V segment lost 7 bases, leaving 9 bases of the junction unmatched. The germline V gene has CDR1 DFQATT and CDR2 SNEGSKA (reference sequence). Written as DNA, the CDR3 is TGCAGTGGAGGGCTAGCGGTACCCAATGAGCAGTTCTTC. This translates into CSGGLAVPNEQFF.

The J gene is TRBJ1-2, the V gene TRBV9, with D perhaps TRBD1 (5 bases). V lost 0 bases, J lost 8 bases, and 14 bases lay in between. Germline CDR1 SGDLS, CDR2 YYNGEE. This CDR3 is 14 amino acids long. CDR3 sequence: CASSVGGGAPGYTF. CDR3 bases: TGTGCCAGCAGCGTAGGTGGAGGGGCTCCCGGCTACACCTTC.

A few counts support this clonotype. The rearrangement joins TRBV11-2 to TRBJ2-7; 10 bases fit TRBD2. The J call may be incorrect, as the DNA end agrees better with TRBJ2-5. This CDR3 region has 15 residues. From germline, CDR1 is SGHAT and CDR2 FQNNGV. CDR3 sequence reads: CASSPNLAGVETQYF. The DNA for the CDR3 is TGTGCCAGCAGCCCCAATCTAGCGGGAGTTGAGACCCAGTACTTC.

The V call is TRBV25-1, the J call TRBJ2-7; unclear D gene. The CDR3 totals 12 residues. Germline loops: CDR1 MGHDK, CDR2 SYGVNS. V dropped 4 bases and J dropped 7 bases, with 11 bases sitting between them. The CDR3 DNA sequence: TGTGCCAGCAGTGTCCTGGGGAATGAGCAGTACTTC. This gives the protein CASSVLGNEQYF.

There are a few counts of this clonotype. This chain connects TRBV5-1 to TRBJ2-7; TRBD1 might be the D (6 bases). Germline V lookup: CDR1 SGHRS, CDR2 YFSETQ. The V end lost 5 bases, the J end lost 3 bases, and 12 bases lay between the germline ends. CDR3 length: 13 amino acids. CDR3 in amino acids: CASRRDIDYEQYF. The DNA of the CDR3 is TGCGCCAGCAGGAGGGACATCGACTACGAGCAGTACTTC.

This clonotype has just a few counts. The chain has TRBV5-1 and TRBJ1-2; D perhaps matches TRBD1 (5 bases). CDR3 length: 12 amino acids. Deletions cut 5 bases from V and 8 bases from J, with 13 bases between. Germline-derived CDR1 and CDR2 are SGHRS and YFSETQ. In DNA form, the CDR3 reads TGCGCCAGCAGTTTGTGGGGGGAAGGCTACACCTTC. Encoded protein: CASSLWGEGYTF.

This clonotype was observed a handful of times. The chain recombines TRBV5-1 with TRBJ1-1, with D possibly TRBD1 on 6 matching bases. CDR1 and CDR2 (germline): SGHRS, YFSETQ. V shed 4 bases and J shed 6 bases, with 16 bases lying between them. The CDR3 extends over 14 amino acids. The CDR3 nucleotides are TGCGCCAGCAGCCCCGGGACATCCGTGGCTGAAGCTTTCTTT. This codes for CASSPGTSVAEAFF.

V is TRBV29-1 and J is TRBJ2-1, with D perhaps matching TRBD2 (6 bases). This CDR3 is 13 amino acids long. V was trimmed by 4 bases and J by 6 bases, leaving 13 bases between them. In germline, CDR1 is SQVTM, CDR2 ANQGSEA. This CDR3 is CSVANGGLNEQFF. CDR3 bases: TGCAGCGTTGCCAACGGGGGACTCAATGAGCAGTTCTTC.

The chain links TRBV18 to TRBJ2-3, with D possibly TRBD2 on 6 matching bases. Germline V gene sequence: CDR1 KGHSH, CDR2 LQKENI. The V end lost 0 bases, the J end lost 5 bases, and 18 bases lay between the germline ends. The CDR3 is made up of 17 amino acids. This chain's CDR3 is CASSPPGGTDERDTQYF. The DNA of the CDR3 is TGTGCCAGCTCACCACCTGGGGGGACCGATGAAAGAGATACGCAGTATTTT. The whole variable domain, remainder taken from reference TRBV18 and TRBJ2-3, is NAGVMQNPRHLVRRRGQEARLRCSPMKGHSHVYWYRQLPEEGLKFMVYLQKENIIDESGMPKERFSAEFPKEGPSILRIQQVVRGDSAAYFCASSPPGGTDERDTQYFGPGTRLTVL.

The V call is TRBV9, the J call TRBJ2-7; 15 bases map to TRBD2. This CDR3 spans 16 amino acids. The V and J ends lost 4 bases and 7 bases, in that order; junction bases with no gene match: 9. Germline-derived CDR1 and CDR2 are SGDLS and YYNGEE. The CDR3 sequence: CASSLIRTSGRGEQYF. DNA for the CDR3: TGTGCCAGCAGCCTGATACGGACTAGCGGGAGGGGAGAGCAGTACTTC.

Of note for this clonotype: Given a much more abundant clone one base away, this may be a read error. J is TRBJ2-1 and V is TRBV7-9, with D uncertain. The germline V gene has CDR1 SEHNR and CDR2 FQNEAQ (reference sequence). The CDR3 is 10 residues long. The CDR3 is CTSSNNEQFF. The CDR3 nucleotides are TGTACCAGCAGTAACAATGAGCAGTTCTTC.

V and J are TRBV5-4 and TRBJ2-1; 8 bases map to TRBD1. V shed 0 bases, J shed 9 bases, and the junction held 5 bases outside the gene matches. The CDR3 consists of 14 residues. The germline gives CDR1 SGHNT, CDR2 YYREEE (reference sequence). The CDR3 DNA sequence: TGTGCCAGCAGCTTGGGACAGGGGTTTGGTGAGCAGTTCTTC. Translating gives CASSLGQGFGEQFF. Based on the CDR3 plus reference TRBV5-4 and TRBJ2-1, the full variable domain is ETGVTQSPTHLIKTRGQQVTLRCSSQSGHNTVSWYQQALGQGPQFIFQYYREEENGRGNFPPRFSGLQFPNYSSELNVNALELDDSALYLCASSLGQGFGEQFFGPGTRLTVL.

The J gene is TRBJ2-7, the V gene TRBV18; D gene uncertain. This CDR3 has 14 residues. Germline V gene sequence: CDR1 KGHSH, CDR2 LQKENI. V was trimmed by 2 bases and J by 3 bases, leaving 11 bases between them. The CDR3, as DNA: TGTGCCAGCTCACCAGAAGGTTTCGACTACGAGCAGTACTTC. Amino acids: CASSPEGFDYEQYF.

J is TRBJ2-1 and V is TRBV4-2, with unresolved D. The germline gives CDR1 LGHNA, CDR2 YNFKEQ. Trimming took 3 bases from V and 4 from J, leaving 7 bases between them. This CDR3 is 13 amino acids long. CDR3 bases: TGTGCCAGCAGCCAGGCCCTTTACAATGAGCAGTTCTTC. Protein: CASSQALYNEQFF.

This clonotype was seen only a few times. The chain is built from TRBV10-3 and TRBJ2-7; 10 bases map to TRBD1. Per germline, CDR1 ENHRY and CDR2 SYGVKD. The V and J ends lost 5 bases and 3 bases, in that order; junction bases with no gene match: 7. This CDR3 is built from 15 residues. CDR3 region: CAISREGQGDYEQYF. The CDR3 bases are TGTGCCATCAGTAGAGAAGGACAGGGGGACTACGAGCAGTACTTC.

The CDR3 spells CASSARLIELRDEQYF. CDR3 bases: TGTGCCAGCAGTGCCCGTTTGATAGAACTTCGCGACGAGCAGTACTTC. The V call is TRBV6-5, the J call TRBJ2-7; D unclear. This CDR3 region has 16 residues. Germline V gene data show CDR1 as MNHEY and CDR2 as SVGAGI. Trimming removed 5 bases at V and 5 bases at J, with 22 bases between.

This clonotype was seen a few times. The chain links TRBV5-1 to TRBJ2-5; D may be TRBD2 (6 bases). CDR3 length: 14 amino acids. The germline gives CDR1 SGHRS, CDR2 YFSETQ. V was clipped by 0 bases and J by 11 bases, with 17 bases between them. The CDR3 nucleotides are TGCGCCAGCAGCTTGGCGGGAGACGCTGTGGGGCAGTACTTC. Translated: CASSLAGDAVGQYF.

This clonotype turned up a few times. The rearrangement joins TRBV20-1 to TRBJ2-1; no firm D call. The germline gives CDR1 DFQATT, CDR2 SNEGSKA (reference sequence). V shed 2 bases and J shed 8 bases, with 10 bases lying between them. The CDR3 spans 12 residues. The CDR3 protein is CSARSFVDEQFF. Here the CDR3 DNA reads TGCAGTGCTAGATCGTTTGTCGATGAGCAGTTCTTC.

V usage is TRBV10-2 and J usage is TRBJ1-4, with D uncertain. CDR3 length equals 15 residues. Germline V lookup: CDR1 WSHSY, CDR2 SAAADI. Trimming left V 6 bases short and J 0 bases short, with 11 bases between. As DNA, the CDR3 is TGCGCCAGCAGACCGGGAGATGCAACTAATGAAAAACTGTTTTTT. This translates into CASRPGDATNEKLFF.

The gene calls are TRBV20-1 and TRBJ2-1, with D unresolved. The V gene lost 5 bases and the J gene lost 5 bases, with 19 bases spanning the gap. Germline CDR1 is DFQATT and CDR2 is SNEGSKA (reference sequence). The CDR3 consists of 15 residues. The CDR3 protein is CSASRMQVLNNEQFF. DNA of the CDR3: TGCAGTGCTTCACGCATGCAGGTTCTAAACAATGAGCAGTTCTTC.

The genes are TRBV5-1 and TRBJ2-3, with TRBD1 matching over 11 bases. The CDR3 covers 15 residues. Germline loops: CDR1 SGHRS, CDR2 YFSETQ. V was clipped by 2 bases and J by 5 bases; unmatched bases: 4. The CDR3 loop reads CASSLGQGAVDTQYF. Written as DNA, the CDR3 is TGCGCCAGCAGCTTAGGACAGGGGGCGGTAGATACGCAGTATTTT.

This clonotype was found many times. CDR3 sequence reads: CASSGGRDPTDTQYF. The DNA for the CDR3 is TGTGCCAGCAGCGGAGGGAGGGACCCCACAGATACGCAGTATTTT. This chain connects TRBV9 to TRBJ2-3; 7 bases align to TRBD2. The length of the CDR3 is 15 residues. V lost 3 bases to trimming and J lost 2 bases; unmatched junction nucleotides: 6. Germline V gene sequence: CDR1 SGDLS, CDR2 YYNGEE.

The chain recombines TRBV28 with TRBJ2-1, with D unresolved. Deletions cut 11 bases from V and 7 bases from J, with 15 bases between. Germline CDR1 and CDR2: MDHEN and SYDVKM. The CDR3 sequence is 12 residues long. This CDR3 reads CAGSKRLNEQFF. The CDR3 nucleotides are TGTGCCGGGTCCAAAAGGTTAAATGAGCAGTTCTTC.